Listed below are T cell receptor beta chains from one sample, sequenced in a study of blood T cell repertoires in COVID-19. Data came from immunoSEQ multiplex PCR; TCRdb stores just in-frame clones and leaves some out. The sample carries about 180,000 clones, around nine tenths recorded once. The sample comprised peripheral blood. The source is a man between 60 and 75 years old with COVID-19, enrolled during active disease. The CDR3 runs from the conserved cysteine through the conserved F or W. The D gene is left open where the match is weak. Where a row states a size, it is once, few, many or the class of an expanded clone; other rows omit it.

-	TRBJ1-3	TRBV6-5	-	CASSYPLGPLLF	TGTGCCAGCAGTTACCCTTTGGGGCCGCTGCTCTTT
-	TRBJ1-2	TRBV12-3/TRBV12-4	-	CASLGGRYGYTF	TGTGCCAGTCTGGGGGGAAGGTATGGCTACACCTTC
few	TRBJ2-1	TRBV14	TRBD2	CASSQAGGGYNEQFF	TGTGCCAGCAGCCAAGCGGGGGGGGGATACAATGAGCAGTTCTTC
-	TRBJ1-5	TRBV6-6	-	CASSYRNVGVGQPQHF	TGTGCCAGCAGTTACCGCAACGTCGGGGTCGGGCAGCCCCAGCATTTT
-	TRBJ1-3	TRBV19	-	CASSSAGNTIYF	TGTGCCAGTAGTAGCGCCGGAAACACCATATATTTT
-	TRBJ1-2	TRBV7-2	TRBD1	CASSLMGQGSKNYGYTF	TGTGCCAGCAGCTTAATGGGACAGGGAAGCAAGAACTATGGCTACACCTTC
-	TRBJ2-7	TRBV11-3	-	CASSPGDSSYEQYF	TGTGCCAGCAGCCCGGGGGACAGCTCCTACGAGCAGTACTTC
-	TRBJ1-4	TRBV7-2	-	CASSQLTAGRGREKLFF	TGTGCCAGCAGCCAATTGACGGCGGGGAGGGGTAGAGAAAAACTGTTTTTT
-	TRBJ1-1	TRBV19	TRBD1	CASSILGGNAFF	TGTGCCAGTAGTATCCTAGGGGGCAACGCTTTCTTT
-	TRBJ1-1	TRBV7-2	-	CASSADGGRDTEAFF	TGTGCCAGCAGCGCCGACGGGGGGCGGGATACTGAAGCTTTCTTT
few	TRBJ1-2	TRBV19	-	CASSEQGGGLPYGYTF	TGTGCCAGTAGCGAACAGGGCGGGGGTCTTCCTTATGGCTACACCTTC
-	TRBJ1-4	TRBV12-3/TRBV12-4	TRBD1	CASSQDRAKLFF	TGTGCCAGCAGTCAAGACAGGGCAAAACTGTTTTTT
once	TRBJ1-6	TRBV19	-	CASSITGVNSPLHF	TGTGCCAGTAGTATCACGGGGGTTAATTCACCCCTCCACTTT
-	TRBJ2-3	TRBV29-1	TRBD2	CSVDPASGAADTQYF	TGCAGCGTTGACCCGGCTAGCGGGGCCGCAGATACGCAGTATTTT
-	TRBJ2-2	TRBV6-2/TRBV6-3	TRBD1	CASSPRDRKGTVYTGELFF	TGTGCCAGCAGTCCCCGGGACAGGAAGGGGACGGTATACACCGGGGAGCTGTTTTTT
-	TRBJ1-5	TRBV7-8	-	CASSPRRDHNQPQHF	TGTGCCAGCAGCCCTCGGCGGGACCACAATCAGCCCCAGCATTTT
-	TRBJ2-3	TRBV12-5	TRBD2	CASGLAGTDTQYF	TGTGCTAGTGGGCTAGCGGGAACAGATACGCAGTATTTT
-	TRBJ2-7	TRBV7-9	-	CASSQQGNEQYF	TGTGCCAGCAGCCAACAGGGAAACGAGCAGTACTTC
-	TRBJ2-7	TRBV5-4	TRBD2	CASSSNFLGAGEQYF	TGTGCCAGCAGCTCCAACTTTCTCGGAGCGGGGGAGCAGTACTTC
once	TRBJ1-3	TRBV4-2	-	CASSQDRTGGSGNTIYF	TGTGCCAGCAGCCAAGATCGTACGGGGGGCTCTGGAAACACCATATATTTT
-	TRBJ1-5	TRBV19	-	CASQVQNNQPQHF	TGTGCCAGTCAGGTTCAGAACAATCAGCCCCAGCATTTT
few	TRBJ1-2	TRBV6-5	TRBD1	CASSSSGGRVQGYTF	TGTGCCAGCAGTTCATCAGGGGGCAGAGTACAGGGCTACACCTTC
-	TRBJ1-1	TRBV5-1	-	CASSLAEGINTEAFF	TGCGCCAGCAGCTTGGCCGAGGGAATCAACACTGAAGCTTTCTTT
-	TRBJ1-6	TRBV2	-	CASSASYNSPLHF	TGTGCCAGCAGCGCGAGCTATAATTCACCCCTCCACTTT
-	TRBJ2-2	TRBV9	TRBD2	CASSVAGGGGTGELFF	TGTGCCAGCAGCGTAGCGGGCGGGGGAGGCACCGGGGAGCTGTTTTTT
once	TRBJ1-2	TRBV27	-	CASSLGNPGDYGYTF	TGTGCCAGCAGCCTCGGAAACCCGGGGGACTATGGCTACACCTTC
-	TRBJ2-3	TRBV3-1/TRBV3-2	TRBD2	CASSQGKVAGGPDTQYF	TGTGCCAGCAGCCAAGGGAAAGTAGCGGGAGGGCCAGATACGCAGTATTTT
-	TRBJ2-1	TRBV6-2/TRBV6-3	-	CASSYGGQSYNEQFF	TGTGCCAGCAGTTACGGAGGGCAGTCCTACAATGAGCAGTTCTTC
-	TRBJ2-1	TRBV20-1	TRBD2	CSASSGSRGNEQFF	TGCAGTGCAAGTAGCGGGAGTAGGGGCAATGAGCAGTTCTTC
-	TRBJ2-2	TRBV3-1/TRBV3-2	TRBD1	CASSPRGQGNTGELFF	TGTGCCAGCAGCCCACGTGGACAGGGAAACACCGGGGAGCTGTTTTTT
-	TRBJ2-1	TRBV10-3	-	CAISEISNEQFF	TGTGCCATCAGTGAGATTAGCAATGAGCAGTTCTTC
-	TRBJ2-2	TRBV3-1/TRBV3-2	-	CASSQVSGELFF	TGTGCCAGCAGCCAAGTCTCCGGGGAGCTGTTTTTT
-	TRBJ1-1	TRBV9	TRBD1	CASTRTGGTEAFF	TGTGCCAGCACCAGGACAGGGGGGACTGAAGCTTTCTTT
-	TRBJ1-4	TRBV9	-	CASSVAPTGFNEKLFF	TGTGCCAGCAGCGTAGCCCCCACGGGATTTAATGAAAAACTGTTTTTT
-	TRBJ1-4	TRBV4-3	TRBD1	CASSQGSGQGGEKLFF	TGCGCCAGCAGCCAAGGCTCGGGACAGGGGGGAGAAAAACTGTTTTTT
-	TRBJ1-2	TRBV7-9	-	CASSPLGGERGNYGYTF	TGTGCCAGCAGCCCCCTGGGAGGGGAGAGGGGGAACTATGGCTACACCTTC
-	TRBJ1-1	TRBV19	TRBD1	CASRTPPWRGQTEAFF	TGTGCCAGTAGAACGCCCCCTTGGAGGGGGCAAACTGAAGCTTTCTTT
-	TRBJ1-4	TRBV9	TRBD1	CASTETGTDEKLFF	TGTGCCAGCACCGAGACAGGGACGGATGAAAAACTGTTTTTT
-	TRBJ2-5	TRBV29-1	-	CSVDPRGGRQETQYF	TGCAGCGTTGATCCTCGCGGAGGGCGGCAAGAGACCCAGTACTTC
-	TRBJ2-7	TRBV27	TRBD2	CASSVSSGSAYEQYF	TGTGCCAGCAGTGTGTCTAGCGGGAGTGCCTACGAGCAGTACTTC
-	TRBJ1-5	TRBV3-1/TRBV3-2	-	CASSQDLDSNQPQHF	TGTGCCAGCAGCCAAGATTTAGATAGCAATCAGCCCCAGCATTTT
once	TRBJ2-7	TRBV21-1	-	CASSKDRDRPYEQYF	TGTGCCAGCAGCAAAGACCGGGACAGGCCCTACGAGCAGTACTTC
-	TRBJ1-4	TRBV6-1	TRBD1	CASSEALRDRGLLGEKLFF	TGTGCCAGCAGTGAAGCGCTCCGGGACAGGGGCTTATTGGGTGAAAAACTGTTTTTT